The 28 T cell receptor beta chains reported below all come from one sample, sequenced in a study of PD-L1 blockade in urothelial cancer (dated by TCRdb to the late 2010s). Per the publication, the time point label means: peripheral blood 6 weeks after treatment start. Receptor amplification or capture employed the immunoSEQ multiplex PCR assay. TCRdb obtained this table from immuneACCESS and retained in-frame rearrangements with V and J assigned. These tables miss some clones; where compared with another copy, unresolved V genes account for less than half of the shortfall, and the remainder is unexplained. This sample is represented by 35,000 to 55,000 clones; 80% to 90% of them were singletons. The ten largest clones add up to more than 12% of the sample. Here the sequenced sample was PBMCs, taken around atezolizumab (anti-PD-L1) treatment. The receptors shown here come from a man aged 55-75 years with urothelial cancer.

The CDR3 protein is CASSATQWDRDSYEQYF. CDR3 in DNA: TGTGCCAGCAGTGCGACACAATGGGACAGGGACTCCTACGAGCAGTACTTC. The V and J genes are TRBV2 and TRBJ2-7, with 9 bases that match TRBD1. The CDR3 has 17 amino acids. Germline loops: CDR1 SNHLY, CDR2 FYNNEI. V lost 4 bases, J lost 0 bases, and 10 bases stayed unmatched.

The rearrangement links TRBV28 to TRBJ2-5, with a weak D call TRBD2 (6 bases). This CDR3 has 14 residues. V gave up 6 bases and J gave up 7 bases, with 18 bases separating them. Per germline, CDR1 MDHEN and CDR2 SYDVKM. CDR3 nucleotides: TGTGCCAGCAGGGAGGGACTCGCGGGGTGGACCCAGTACTTC. This translates into CASREGLAGWTQYF.

This clone was counted between two and nine times. The rearrangement links TRBV28 to TRBJ1-3; D may be TRBD1 (6 bases). The CDR3 covers 14 residues. Germline CDR1 MDHEN, CDR2 SYDVKM. V was shortened by 5 bases and J by 2 bases, with 10 bases between the two germline ends. CDR3 nucleotide sequence: TGTGCCAGCAGTCAGGGGTTTACTGGAAACACCATATATTTT. Its translation is CASSQGFTGNTIYF.

The rearrangement links TRBV4-1 to TRBJ2-7; 9 bases align to TRBD1. V gave up 1 base and J gave up 5 bases; unmatched junction bases: 3. Germline V gene lookup returns CDR1 MGHRA and CDR2 YSYEKL. There are 14 residues in the CDR3. The CDR3 reads CASSQGDRANEQYF. The CDR3 region has the DNA TGCGCCAGCAGCCAAGGGGACAGGGCAAACGAGCAGTACTTC.

The V gene is TRBV2, the J gene TRBJ1-1; 9 bases align to TRBD1. CDR1 SNHLY and CDR2 FYNNEI come from the germline V gene. Losses at the gene ends were 0 bases for V and 4 bases for J; bases not matched to a gene: 12. The CDR3 length is 18 residues. The CDR3 loop is CASSEAGGQGGVGTEAFF. The CDR3 DNA reads TGTGCCAGCAGTGAAGCAGGGGGACAGGGTGGAGTAGGCACTGAAGCTTTCTTT.

This rearrangement joins TRBV5-1 to TRBJ2-7, with 8 positions matching TRBD1. Germline V gene data show CDR1 as SGHRS and CDR2 as YFSETQ. This CDR3 region has 14 residues. Trimming at V came to 4 bases and at J to 7 bases, leaving 10 bases not matched to a gene. The CDR3 DNA reads as TGCGCCAGCAGCGCTGGGGACAGGTTGAGGGAGCAGTACTTC. Protein product: CASSAGDRLREQYF.

The V call is TRBV11-3, the J call TRBJ2-1; 15 positions agree with TRBD2. After removal of 5 bases from V and 3 bases from J, the junction contained 14 bases not matched to a gene. Germline V gives CDR1 SGHNT, CDR2 YENEEA. The CDR3 length is 20 residues. CDR3 coding DNA: TGTGCCAGCAGCGTGCGGTCGGGGACTAGCGGGGGGCGGATCTACAATGAGCAGTTCTTC. It specifies CASSVRSGTSGGRIYNEQFF.

This chain uses TRBV28 with TRBJ1-5, with D tentatively TRBD1 (5 bases). V was shortened by 6 bases and J by 0 bases, with 12 bases between the two germline ends. There are 15 residues in the CDR3. CDR1 is MDHEN, CDR2 SYDVKM, per germline. CDR3 nucleotide sequence: TGTGCCAGCAGCTCCTACAGGTATAGCAATCAGCCCCAGCATTTT. Translating it yields CASSSYRYSNQPQHF.

This clone has just a few counts. The CDR3 protein is CASSPGQSRDTGELFF. The CDR3 region has the DNA TGCGCCAGCAGCCCTGGACAATCGCGAGACACCGGGGAGCTGTTTTTT. V and J are TRBV5-1 and TRBJ2-2; a weak D match, TRBD1 (5 bases). The germline V and J ends were trimmed by 4 bases and 3 bases, with 16 bases remaining between them. Germline-derived CDR1 and CDR2 are SGHRS and YFSETQ. The CDR3 extends over 16 amino acids.

The genes are TRBV7-9 and TRBJ2-5; D is possibly TRBD1 (5 bases). Germline-derived CDR1 and CDR2 are SEHNR and FQNEAQ (reference sequence). The CDR3 has 14 amino acids. Trimming left V 0 bases short and J 4 bases short, with 9 bases between. Here the CDR3 reads CASSLAGPGETQYF. The CDR3 DNA is TGTGCCAGCAGCTTAGCGGGGCCGGGAGAGACCCAGTACTTC.

The rearrangement links TRBV19 to TRBJ2-2; 8 nucleotides line up with TRBD2. This CDR3 contains 15 residues. Per the germline V gene, CDR1 is LNHDA and CDR2 is SQIVND (reference sequence). J lost 3 bases, V lost 6 bases, and 6 bases had no gene match. DNA of the CDR3: TGTGCCAGTAGCCCGGGGGGGTGGGACACCGGGGAGCTGTTTTTT. This codes for CASSPGGWDTGELFF.

This clone has only a few counts. The V call is TRBV7-9, the J call TRBJ1-2, with a tentative D call TRBD1 (6 bases). This CDR3 has 13 amino acids. Trimming took 4 bases from V and 5 from J, leaving 11 bases between them. The germline V gene has CDR1 SEHNR and CDR2 FQNEAQ (reference sequence). DNA of the CDR3: TGTGCCAGCAGCTATGCGGGGGCTTATGGCTACACCTTC. It yields the protein CASSYAGAYGYTF.

The rearrangement links TRBV28 to TRBJ1-6; no firm D call. Germline loops: CDR1 MDHEN, CDR2 SYDVKM. Trimming took 3 bases from V and 8 from J, leaving 11 bases between them. The CDR3 contains 14 residues. The CDR3 DNA is TGTGCCAGCAGTTTGCGGGGTGGGTATTCACCCCTCCACTTT. Protein sequence: CASSLRGGYSPLHF.

This clone was seen more than once but under ten times. The chain is built from TRBV5-4 and TRBJ2-1; 12 bases map to TRBD2. Per the germline V gene, CDR1 is SGHNT and CDR2 is YYREEE (reference sequence). Trimming at V came to 3 bases and at J to 9 bases, leaving 7 bases not matched to a gene. This CDR3 comprises 15 residues. The CDR3 DNA follows: TGTGCCAGCAGCTCCTCTAGCGGGGGGGCCAGTGAGCAGTTCTTC. It is translated as CASSSSSGGASEQFF.

The rearrangement joins TRBV6-6 to TRBJ1-2; a weak D match, TRBD1 (5 bases). CDR3 length: 15 residues. Germline-derived CDR1 and CDR2 are MNHNY and SVGAGI (reference sequence). V dropped 5 bases and J dropped 4 bases, with 17 bases sitting between them. CDR3 in DNA: TGTGCCAGCAGTATAACCGGGACTGGGGCCTATGGCTACACCTTC. Its translation: CASSITGTGAYGYTF.

This chain uses TRBV9 with TRBJ1-2, with D possibly being TRBD1 (5 bases). Trimming removed 4 bases from V and 7 bases from J, with 11 bases in between. This CDR3 is 12 amino acids long. The V gene's germline CDR1 is SGDLS and CDR2 YYNGEE. The CDR3 region is CASSLGQGGYTF. CDR3 DNA: TGTGCCAGCAGCCTTGGACAAGGTGGCTACACCTTC. Together with reference TRBV9 and TRBJ1-2, the CDR3 gives the full variable domain: DSGVTQTPKHLITATGQRVTLRCSPRSGDLSVYWYQQSLDQGLQFLIQYYNGEERAKGNILERFSAQQFPDLHSELNLSSLELGDSALYFCASSLGQGGYTFGSGTRLTVV.

V gene TRBV7-2 combines with J gene TRBJ1-2; TRBD1 is a possible D gene (6 bases). Germline CDR1 and CDR2: SGHTA and FQGNSA. This CDR3 contains 14 residues. V was clipped by 8 bases and J by 4 bases, with 17 bases between them. CDR3 sequence reads: CASLRGGGAYGYTF. DNA of the CDR3: TGTGCCAGCCTGAGGGGAGGGGGAGCCTATGGCTACACCTTC. The full variable domain, in which reference TRBV7-2 and TRBJ1-2 provide the parts outside the CDR3, is GAGVSQSPSNKVTEKGKDVELRCDPISGHTALYWYRQSLGQGLEFLIYFQGNSAPDKSGLPSDRFSAERTGGSVSTLTIQRTQQEDSAVYLCASLRGGGAYGYTFGSGTRLTVV.

The chain uses TRBV5-8 and TRBJ1-2; a possible D gene is TRBD1 (6 bases). This CDR3 comprises 15 residues. Deletions cut 0 bases from V and 2 bases from J, with 11 bases between. The germline gives CDR1 SGHTS, CDR2 YDEGEE. CDR3 nucleotides: TGTGCCAGCAGCTTGGTGGGGGCGTTAAACTATGGCTACACCTTC. Translation: CASSLVGALNYGYTF.

The genes are TRBV2 and TRBJ1-5; 9 nucleotides agree with TRBD1. Trimming took 6 bases from V and 0 from J; bases not matched to a gene: 18. This CDR3 comprises 20 residues. Germline V lookup: CDR1 SNHLY, CDR2 FYNNEI. The CDR3: CASRTTFLDRGIVSNQPQHF. The CDR3 DNA follows: TGTGCCAGCAGGACGACTTTTCTGGACAGGGGCATAGTTAGCAATCAGCCCCAGCATTTT. Looking up the rest from reference TRBV2 and TRBJ1-5 gives the full variable domain: EPEVTQTPSHQVTQMGQEVILRCVPISNHLYFYWYRQILGQKVEFLVSFYNNEISEKSEIFDDQFSVERPDGSNFTLKIRSTKLEDSAMYFCASRTTFLDRGIVSNQPQHFGDGTRLSIL.

A single count supports this clone. The V call is TRBV29-1, the J call TRBJ2-5, with D possibly matching TRBD1 (5 bases). V gave up 5 bases and J gave up 4 bases, with 11 bases separating them. CDR1 and CDR2 (germline): SQVTM, ANQGSEA. The CDR3 totals 12 residues. This CDR3 reads CSVQGPPETQYF. CDR3 nucleotides: TGCAGCGTTCAGGGTCCCCCAGAGACCCAGTACTTC.

The V gene is TRBV6-5, the J gene TRBJ2-2; D gene unclear. The CDR3 is made up of 13 amino acids. The V gene's germline CDR1 is MNHEY and CDR2 SVGAGI. V lost 6 bases, J lost 3 bases, and 8 bases lay in between. CDR3: CASRPEYTGELFF. DNA for the CDR3: TGTGCCAGCAGGCCAGAATACACCGGGGAGCTGTTTTTT.

The V call is TRBV7-9, the J call TRBJ1-4; 10 bases line up with TRBD1. CDR1 is SEHNR, CDR2 FQNEAQ, per germline (reference sequence). With V trimmed by 6 bases and J by 6 bases, 7 bases remained unmatched. CDR3 size: 15 residues. CDR3 sequence (DNA): TGTGCCAGCAGTTTGACCGGGACAGGGGATGAAAAACTGTTTTTT. Encoded protein: CASSLTGTGDEKLFF. The variable domain in full, completed from reference TRBV7-9 and TRBJ1-4, reads DTGVSQNPRHKITKRGQNVTFRCDPISEHNRLYWYRQTLGQGPEFLTYFQNEAQLEKSRLLSDRFSAERPKGSFSTLEIQRTEQGDSAMYLCASSLTGTGDEKLFFGSGTQLSVL.

Note on this clone: One end of the junction is discordant with germline, which a read error may explain. The rearrangement uses TRBV7-9 and TRBJ2-3; TRBD2 is a possible D gene (5 bases). Germline values: CDR1 SEHNR, CDR2 FQNEAQ (reference sequence). The CDR3 is 13 residues long. CDR3 in amino acids: CASSPAREFSVPF. CDR3 nucleotides: TGTGCCAGCAGCCCCGCCCGGGAATTTAGCGTTCCTTTT.

The chain employs TRBV21-1 and TRBJ2-3; the DNA was not used to check the table's D call, TRBD2. TRBV21-1 counts as a pseudogene. The CDR3 loop spans 16 amino acids. CDR3 in DNA: TGTGCCAGCAGCCACCGACTAGCGGGGCGCACAGATACGCAGTATTTT. Translating gives CASSHRLAGRTDTQYF.

In DNA, the CDR3 is TGTGCCAGCAGCTTAGACAGGGGAAGCAATCAGCCCCAGCATTTT. Its protein is CASSLDRGSNQPQHF. This chain connects TRBV7-2 to TRBJ1-5, with 7 bases that match TRBD1. V gave up 1 base and J gave up 1 base; unmatched junction bases: 1. The V gene's germline CDR1 is SGHTA and CDR2 FQGNSA. CDR3 size: 15 residues.

The V call is TRBV25-1, the J call TRBJ2-2; 11 bases fit TRBD1. The CDR3 runs to 18 residues. J gave up 0 bases and V 5 bases, and 8 bases lay outside the gene matches. Per germline, CDR1 MGHDK and CDR2 SYGVNS. The CDR3 DNA reads TGTGCCAGCAGTCAGGCGGGGACAGGGGGACCGAACACCGGGGAGCTGTTTTTT. Encoded protein: CASSQAGTGGPNTGELFF.

This sequence joins TRBV14 and TRBJ1-6; D gene ambiguous. Germline lookup yields CDR1 SGHDN and CDR2 FVKESK. CDR3 length: 13 amino acids. Trimming shortened V by 1 base and J by 13 bases, and 11 bases separated the two germline ends. CDR3 protein: CASSQVNRTPLHF. DNA of the CDR3: TGTGCCAGCAGCCAAGTAAACAGAACGCCCCTCCACTTT.

The rearrangement uses TRBV6-5 and TRBJ1-1; D ambiguous. The CDR3 has 14 amino acids. CDR1 is MNHEY and CDR2 is SVGAGI in the germline V gene. V was pared by 6 bases and J by 0 bases, with 11 bases between. DNA for the CDR3: TGTGCCAGCAGAACGCACAGCATGAACACTGAAGCTTTCTTT. It specifies CASRTHSMNTEAFF.